This T cell receptor beta chain was found in a study of control samples from healthy donors and cancer patients (dated by TCRdb to about 2020). About this clone: It has no known antigen specificity. No base qualities exist here, and no much larger clone lies one base off it.

The method behind the library was the immunoSEQ multiplex PCR assay. Drawn from immuneACCESS, this table holds only the in-frame rearrangements with V and J called that TCRdb kept. Clones are partly lost; checked studies trace under half to an unresolved V gene and leave the rest unexplained. The sample table contains roughly 170,000 clones; only one count was recorded for 94% of them. The ten largest make up 1.3% of the sample. V sheds 6 bases and J sheds 8 bases, leaving 11 bases between their ends. Counted from cysteine to phenylalanine, this CDR3 has 12 amino acids. Only CDR3 DNA remains: 36 bases, in frame from the first base. Reading the germline V gene gives CDR1 MGHDK and CDR2 SYGVNS.

This chain is built from TRBV25-1 and TRBJ1-3; the D gene is perhaps TRBD1, on 6 matching bases. The TCR was taken from a woman aged 18-29 years in good health. The sample taken for sequencing was blood. The CDR3 corresponds to CASRGAGDTIYF. At the DNA level, the sequence is TGTGCCAGCAGGGGGGCCGGGGACACCATATATTTT.